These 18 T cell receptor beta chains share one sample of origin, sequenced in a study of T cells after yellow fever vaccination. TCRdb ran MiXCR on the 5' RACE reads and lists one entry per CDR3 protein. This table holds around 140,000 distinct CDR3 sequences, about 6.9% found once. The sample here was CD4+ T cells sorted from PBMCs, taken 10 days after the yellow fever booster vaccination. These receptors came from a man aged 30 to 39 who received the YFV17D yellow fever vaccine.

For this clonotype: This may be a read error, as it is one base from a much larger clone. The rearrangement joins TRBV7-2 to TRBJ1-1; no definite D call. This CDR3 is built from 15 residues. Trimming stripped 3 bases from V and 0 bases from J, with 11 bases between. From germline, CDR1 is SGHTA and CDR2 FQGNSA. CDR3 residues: CASSFVSGMNTEAFF. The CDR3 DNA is TGTGCCAGCAGCTTCGTGTCAGGAATGAACACTGAAGCTTTCTTT.

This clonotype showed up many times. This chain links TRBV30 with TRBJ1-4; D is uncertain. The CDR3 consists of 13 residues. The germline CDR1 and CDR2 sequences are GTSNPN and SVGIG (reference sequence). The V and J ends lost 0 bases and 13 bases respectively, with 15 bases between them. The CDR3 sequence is CAWSVGGSGRLFF. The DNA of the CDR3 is TGTGCCTGGAGTGTAGGTGGCTCGGGCCGACTGTTTTTT.

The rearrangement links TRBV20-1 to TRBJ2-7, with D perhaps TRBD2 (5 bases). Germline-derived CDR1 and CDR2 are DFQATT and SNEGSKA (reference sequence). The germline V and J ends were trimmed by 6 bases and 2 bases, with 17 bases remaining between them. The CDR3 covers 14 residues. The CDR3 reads CSALSDFATYEQYF. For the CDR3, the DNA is TGCAGTGCCCTTTCGGACTTCGCCACCTACGAGCAGTACTTC.

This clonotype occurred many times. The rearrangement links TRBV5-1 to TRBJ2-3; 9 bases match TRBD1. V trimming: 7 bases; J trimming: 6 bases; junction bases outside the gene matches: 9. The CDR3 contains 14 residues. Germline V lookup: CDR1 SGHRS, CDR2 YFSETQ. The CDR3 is CASSQGARDDTQYF. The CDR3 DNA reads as TGCGCCAGCTCACAGGGGGCGCGCGACGATACGCAGTATTTT.

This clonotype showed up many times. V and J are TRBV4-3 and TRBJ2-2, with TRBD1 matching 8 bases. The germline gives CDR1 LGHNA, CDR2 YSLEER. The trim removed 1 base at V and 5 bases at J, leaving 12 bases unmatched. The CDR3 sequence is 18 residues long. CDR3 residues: CASSQARSRTGRTGELFF. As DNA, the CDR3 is TGCGCCAGCAGCCAAGCACGGTCGCGGACAGGGAGAACCGGGGAGCTGTTTTTT.

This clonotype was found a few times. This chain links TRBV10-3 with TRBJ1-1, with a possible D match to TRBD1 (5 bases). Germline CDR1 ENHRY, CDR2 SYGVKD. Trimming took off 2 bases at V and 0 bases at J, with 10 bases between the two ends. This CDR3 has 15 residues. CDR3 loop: CAISERGEMNTEAFF. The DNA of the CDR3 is TGTGCCATCAGTGAGAGAGGGGAAATGAACACTGAAGCTTTCTTT.

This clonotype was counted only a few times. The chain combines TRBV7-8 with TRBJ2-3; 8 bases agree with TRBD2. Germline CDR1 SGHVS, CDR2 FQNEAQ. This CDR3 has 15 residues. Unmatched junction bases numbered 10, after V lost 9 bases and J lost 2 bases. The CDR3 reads CASMGVAGITDTQYF. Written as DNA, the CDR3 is TGTGCCAGTATGGGGGTAGCGGGAATCACAGATACGCAGTATTTT. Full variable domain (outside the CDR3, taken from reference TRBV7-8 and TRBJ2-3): GAGVSQSPRYKVAKRGQDVALRCDPISGHVSLFWYQQALGQGPEFLTYFQNEAQLDKSGLPSDRFFAERPEGSVSTLKIQRTQQEDSAVYLCASMGVAGITDTQYFGPGTRLTVL.

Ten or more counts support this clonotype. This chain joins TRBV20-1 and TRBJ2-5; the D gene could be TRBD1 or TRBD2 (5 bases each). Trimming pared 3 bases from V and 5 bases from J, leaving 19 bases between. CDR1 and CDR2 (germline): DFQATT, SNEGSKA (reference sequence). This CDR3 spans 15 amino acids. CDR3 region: CSASFGTALRETQYF. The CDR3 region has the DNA TGCAGTGCTAGTTTCGGGACGGCCCTCCGGGAGACCCAGTACTTC.

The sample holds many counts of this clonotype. This CDR3 reads CASSLGGYNSPLHF. CDR3 in DNA: TGTGCCAGCAGCCTGGGGGGGTATAATTCACCCCTCCACTTT. The rearrangement joins TRBV12-3 or TRBV12-4 to TRBJ1-6, with D possibly TRBD1 on 5 matching bases. The ends were cut back, 6 bases at V and 4 bases at J, with 10 bases in the middle. There are 14 residues in the CDR3.

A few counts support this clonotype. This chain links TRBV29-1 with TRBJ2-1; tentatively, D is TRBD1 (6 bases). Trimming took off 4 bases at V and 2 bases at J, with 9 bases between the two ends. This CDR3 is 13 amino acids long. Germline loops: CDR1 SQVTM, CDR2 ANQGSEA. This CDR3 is CSVADRAYNEQFF. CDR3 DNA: TGCAGCGTTGCGGACAGAGCCTACAATGAGCAGTTCTTC.

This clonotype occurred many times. CDR3 protein: CASSMDGVGGQPQHF. The CDR3 coding sequence is TGTGCCAGTAGTATGGACGGGGTGGGCGGGCAGCCCCAGCATTTT. This chain links TRBV19 with TRBJ1-5; D is uncertain. The V gene lost 3 bases and the J gene lost 7 bases, with 16 bases spanning the gap. Germline V lookup: CDR1 LNHDA, CDR2 SQIVND (reference sequence). CDR3 length equals 15 residues.

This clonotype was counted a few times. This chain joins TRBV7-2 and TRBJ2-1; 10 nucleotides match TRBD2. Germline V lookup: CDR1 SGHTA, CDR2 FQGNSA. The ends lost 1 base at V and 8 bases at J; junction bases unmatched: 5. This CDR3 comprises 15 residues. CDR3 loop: CASSLGLAGADEQFF. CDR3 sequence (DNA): TGTGCCAGCAGCTTAGGTCTAGCGGGAGCCGATGAGCAGTTCTTC.

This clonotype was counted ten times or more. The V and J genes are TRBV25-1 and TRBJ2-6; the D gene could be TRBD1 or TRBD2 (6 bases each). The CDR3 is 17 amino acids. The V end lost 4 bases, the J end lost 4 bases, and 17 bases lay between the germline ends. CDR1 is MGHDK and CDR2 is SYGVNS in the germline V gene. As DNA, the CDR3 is TGTGCCAGCAGTGGAAACAGGGAGGTCACAGGGGCCAACGTCCTGACTTTC. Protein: CASSGNREVTGANVLTF. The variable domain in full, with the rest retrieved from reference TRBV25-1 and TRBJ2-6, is EADIYQTPRYLVIGTGKKITLECSQTMGHDKMYWYQQDPGMELHLIHYSYGVNSTEKGDLSSESTVSRIRTEHFPLTLESARPSHTSQYLCASSGNREVTGANVLTFGAGSRLTVL.

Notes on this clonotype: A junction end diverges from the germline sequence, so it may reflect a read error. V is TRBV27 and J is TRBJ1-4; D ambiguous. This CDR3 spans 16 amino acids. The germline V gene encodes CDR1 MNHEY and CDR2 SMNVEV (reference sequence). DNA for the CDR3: TGTGCCAGCAGTCCCAAACGACTGCTCCCTAATGAAAACCTGTTTTTT. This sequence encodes CASSPKRLLPNENLFF.

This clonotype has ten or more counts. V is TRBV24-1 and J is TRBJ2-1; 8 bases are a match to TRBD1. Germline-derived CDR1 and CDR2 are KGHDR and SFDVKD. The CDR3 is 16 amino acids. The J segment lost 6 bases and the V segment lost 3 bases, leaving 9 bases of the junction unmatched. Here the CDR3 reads CATSDIGQGRLNEQFF. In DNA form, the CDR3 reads TGTGCCACCAGTGATATCGGACAGGGACGGCTCAATGAGCAGTTCTTC.

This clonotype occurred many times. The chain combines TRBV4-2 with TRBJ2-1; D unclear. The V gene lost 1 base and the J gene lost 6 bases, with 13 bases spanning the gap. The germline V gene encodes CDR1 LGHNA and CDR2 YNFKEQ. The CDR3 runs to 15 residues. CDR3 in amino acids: CASSQGKFGVNEQFF. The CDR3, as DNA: TGTGCCAGCAGCCAAGGGAAATTTGGAGTCAATGAGCAGTTCTTC.

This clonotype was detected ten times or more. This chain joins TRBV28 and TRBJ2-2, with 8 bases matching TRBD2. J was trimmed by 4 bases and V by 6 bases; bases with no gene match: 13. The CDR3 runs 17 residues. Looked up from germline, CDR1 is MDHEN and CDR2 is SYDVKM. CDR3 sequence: CASSEIRTSSGTGELFF. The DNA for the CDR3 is TGTGCCAGCAGCGAGATTCGGACTAGCTCGGGCACCGGGGAGCTGTTTTTT.

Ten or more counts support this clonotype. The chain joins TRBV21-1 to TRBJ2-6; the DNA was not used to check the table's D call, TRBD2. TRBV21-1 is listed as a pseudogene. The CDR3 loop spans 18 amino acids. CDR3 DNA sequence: TGTGCCAGCAGCTCCAGACTAGCGGGAAACAATGGGGCCAACGTCCTGACTTTC. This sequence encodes CASSSRLAGNNGANVLTF.